This is a list of T cell receptor beta chains from one sample in a study of cytomegalovirus exposure and HLA in healthy donors. The data were produced by immunoSEQ multiplex PCR, yet TCRdb's version contains in-frame clones alone and is incomplete. Of approximately 160,000 clones listed, about 86% are singletons. Sequenced input: PBMCs. These receptors were obtained from a woman aged 18 to 35 in good health and CMV-seronegative. CDR3s include the opening cysteine and the closing phenylalanine or tryptophan. A D gene is named only where the DNA matches it firmly. Part of the rows lack a size; the others show once, few, many or a class for expanded clones.

TRBJ1-1,17,TRBD1,TRBV5-1,-,TGCGCCAGCAGTCACATCACCACAGGGGGCGGGGGTACTGAAGCTTTCTTT,CASSHITTGGGGTEAFF
TRBJ2-5,15,-,TRBV4-3,-,TGCGCCAGCAGCCAAGATCTCCGGGTAGAAGAGACCCAGTACTTC,CASSQDLRVEETQYF
TRBJ1-5,13,-,TRBV5-4,once,TGTGCCAGCAGCTTGGGTAGAAATCAGCCCCAGCATTTT,CASSLGRNQPQHF
TRBJ1-1,13,TRBD1,TRBV2,-,TGTGCCAGCGGGGGACAGATGAACACTGAAGCTTTCTTT,CASGGQMNTEAFF
TRBJ2-1,17,TRBD2,TRBV5-6,-,TGTGCCAGCAGCTTCGAGGGTTTTGTGGGAGGGGTAAATGAGCAGTTCTTC,CASSFEGFVGGVNEQFF
TRBJ1-5,14,-,TRBV19,-,TGTGCCAGTAGTAGGGGGGATAGCAATCAGCCCCAGCATTTT,CASSRGDSNQPQHF
TRBJ1-2,17,TRBD1,TRBV29-1,once,TGCAGCGCTGTAGGCTGGGGACAGGGGGCGTTGAACTATGGCTACACCTTC,CSAVGWGQGALNYGYTF
TRBJ2-7,15,TRBD1,TRBV2,-,TGTGCCAGCAGGCAGGGGGCCTCTGGCTCCTACGAGCAGTACTTC,CASRQGASGSYEQYF
TRBJ1-1,13,-,TRBV19,-,TGTGCCACCCAGTTGAGGGGGATCCCTGAAGCTTTCTTT,CATQLRGIPEAFF
TRBJ2-3,15,-,TRBV9,-,TGTGCCAGCAGCGTAGGGATCGCCGGGACAGAGCGGGCAAGTTTT,CASSVGIAGTERASF
TRBJ1-6,13,-,TRBV6-5,-,TGTGCCAGCGCCGGCAGTCGGGGTTCACCCCTCTACTTT,CASAGSRGSPLYF
TRBJ2-7,15,-,TRBV18,-,TGTGCCAGCTCACCAAGTTATTCGACGGAGTACGAGCAGTACTTC,CASSPSYSTEYEQYF
TRBJ1-6,15,-,TRBV6-5,-,TGTGCCAGCAGTACCTTCGGGGGGGCAGGTTCACCCCTCCACTTT,CASSTFGGAGSPLHF
TRBJ1-3,15,TRBD1,TRBV19,-,TGTGCCAGTAGACCAACAGGGGCGCGTGGAAACACCATATATTTT,CASRPTGARGNTIYF
TRBJ1-2,14,-,TRBV27,-,TGTGCCAGCAGTTCACCCGGGACAACGTATGGCTACACCTTC,CASSSPGTTYGYTF
TRBJ2-3,15,TRBD2,TRBV30,-,TGTGCCTGGGCCCCCCGGACTAGCGACACAGATACGCAGTATTTT,CAWAPRTSDTDTQYF
TRBJ2-7,14,-,TRBV28,-,TGTGCCAGCAGTTCGCCAGGGGAAACCTACGAGCAGTACTTC,CASSSPGETYEQYF
TRBJ1-3,14,TRBD1,TRBV5-8,-,TGTGCCAGCAGCTTGGGACAGGGAGGTGACACCATATATTTT,CASSLGQGGDTIYF
TRBJ1-2,17,-,TRBV9,-,TGTGCCAGCCATCTGGGGGGGCGCAGGCATCCCAACTATGGCTACACCTTC,CASHLGGRRHPNYGYTF
TRBJ2-7,15,TRBD2,TRBV27,-,TGTGCCAGCAGTTGGGGACTAGCGGGTACCTACGAGCAGTACTTC,CASSWGLAGTYEQYF
TRBJ1-2,17,TRBD1,TRBV5-6,-,TGTGCCAGCAGCCCGGTGGGGACAGGGTACCCAGAAAAAGGCTACACCTTC,CASSPVGTGYPEKGYTF
TRBJ1-4,14,-,TRBV6-1,-,TGTGCCAGCAGTGGCCAGGGGATGAGTGAAAAACTGTTTTTT,CASSGQGMSEKLFF
TRBJ2-1,15,-,TRBV19,-,TGTGCCAGTAGTATACCCAGGGCAGCCTACAATGAGCAGTTCTTC,CASSIPRAAYNEQFF
TRBJ1-6,14,-,TRBV30,few,TGTGCCTGGAGTGTGCGGGGTGAGAATTCACCCCTCCACTTT,CAWSVRGENSPLHF
TRBJ1-4,14,TRBD1,TRBV27,-,TGTGCCAGCAGTATGAAACAGGGGAGGGAAAAACTGTTTTTT,CASSMKQGREKLFF
TRBJ1-2,14,-,TRBV2,-,TGTGCCAGCATTGAGGACGACAGGAACTATGGCTACACCTTC,CASIEDDRNYGYTF
TRBJ1-2,12,-,TRBV25-1,-,TGTGCCAGCAGTGAACAACTGTATGGCTACACCTTC,CASSEQLYGYTF
TRBJ1-2,13,TRBD1,TRBV6-6,-,TGTGCCAGCAGTTACCAGGGGGAGGATGGCTACACCTTC,CASSYQGEDGYTF
TRBJ1-1,15,TRBD1,TRBV6-1,-,TGTGCCAGCAGCCCGGCCGGGACAGGGTACCTAGGCGCTTTCTTT,CASSPAGTGYLGAFF
TRBJ2-2,16,TRBD1,TRBV5-4,-,TGTGCCAGCAGCTTGGGACAGGGGGATCACACCGGGGAGCTGTTTTTT,CASSLGQGDHTGELFF
TRBJ2-7,13,-,TRBV11-2,-,TGTGCCAGCAGCCCCTCGCCAGACTACGAGCAGTACTTC,CASSPSPDYEQYF
TRBJ2-7,12,-,TRBV5-6,-,TGTGCCAGCAGTCGGACTTCCTACGAGCAGTACTTC,CASSRTSYEQYF
TRBJ1-1,13,-,TRBV6-5,once,TGTGCCAGCAGTTTTAGTGAGAACACTGAAGCTTTCTTT,CASSFSENTEAFF
TRBJ1-1,14,TRBD1,TRBV7-2,-,TGTGCCAGCAGCTCCCCGGGACAGGGGGCGCGAGCTTTCTTT,CASSSPGQGARAFF
TRBJ1-1,16,TRBD1,TRBV9,-,TGTGCCAGCAGCGTAGGACCGACAGGGGAGGGCACTGAAGCTTTCTTT,CASSVGPTGEGTEAFF
TRBJ1-2,13,-,TRBV18,-,TGTGCCAGCTCTCAAGGGAGGGGTGACGGCTACACCTTC,CASSQGRGDGYTF
TRBJ1-6,16,TRBD1,TRBV6-1,-,TGTGCCAGCAGTGAGAGGACAGGGAAAAGTCTATGGCCCCTCCACTTT,CASSERTGKSLWPLHF
TRBJ2-1,16,TRBD2,TRBV9,-,TGTGCCAGCAGCGCCCAACTAGCGGGAGGGCCGGGTGAGCAGTTCTTC,CASSAQLAGGPGEQFF
TRBJ2-5,12,-,TRBV2,-,TGTGCCAGTACGGACTTCCAAGAGACCCAGTACTTC,CASTDFQETQYF
TRBJ1-2,16,-,TRBV5-4,-,TGTGCCAGCAGCCTGGGGGAGGGAGGCTATGGCTATGGCTACACCTTC,CASSLGEGGYGYGYTF
TRBJ2-4,17,TRBD1,TRBV9,-,TGTGCCAGCAGCAGAGACCCGACAGGGCTAGCCAAAAACATTCAGTACTTC,CASSRDPTGLAKNIQYF
TRBJ2-2,15,-,TRBV5-1,-,TGCGCCAGCAGCCCGGTAGGGGGTGGCACCGGGGAGCTGTTTTTT,CASSPVGGGTGELFF
TRBJ1-5,14,TRBD1,TRBV19,-,TGTGCCAGTAGTATCCGGACAGGGAGGAAGCCCCAGCATTTT,CASSIRTGRKPQHF
TRBJ2-1,16,-,TRBV7-2,-,TGTGCCAGCAGGGAGGGGGCAGCAAGCTCCTACAATGAGCAGTTCTTC,CASREGAASSYNEQFF
TRBJ1-1,14,-,TRBV5-1,-,TGCGCCAGCAGCAGCTCAGCAGGGAACACTGAAGCTTTCTTT,CASSSSAGNTEAFF
TRBJ2-5,16,TRBD1,TRBV4-1,-,TGCGCCAGCAGCCAAGCCACGGACAGGGGGGGGGAGACCCAGTACTTC,CASSQATDRGGETQYF
TRBJ2-3,15,TRBD1,TRBV4-3,-,TGCGCCAGCAGCCAAGGGACAGGGGCCACAGATACGCAGTATTTT,CASSQGTGATDTQYF
TRBJ2-7,15,TRBD1,TRBV7-9,-,TGTGCCAGCAGCTCGCCCGGGACAGGGGGCTACGAGCAGTACTTC,CASSSPGTGGYEQYF
TRBJ1-1,16,-,TRBV18,-,TGTGCCAGCTCACCGGGGGGTAACAGACCAAACACTGAAGCTTTCTTT,CASSPGGNRPNTEAFF
TRBJ1-1,14,-,TRBV27,-,TGTGCCAGCAGTTTACAGGGTCGTAACACTGAAGCTTTCTTT,CASSLQGRNTEAFF
TRBJ1-1,14,TRBD1,TRBV10-3,few,TGTGCCATCAGCCGGACAGGGCAAAACACTGAAGCTTTCTTT,CAISRTGQNTEAFF
TRBJ2-7,16,-,TRBV4-1,-,TGCGCCAGCAGCCAAGTAGGCACACGGACTTCCTACGAGCAGTACTTC,CASSQVGTRTSYEQYF
TRBJ1-1,14,-,TRBV5-6,-,TGTGCCAGCAGCTTGACGCAGCTCCTCGGGAGGGCTTTCTTT,CASSLTQLLGRAFF